A single sample gave rise to the 26 T cell receptor beta chains below, sequenced in a study of graft-versus-host responses after intestinal transplantation. Using immunoSEQ multiplex PCR, the repertoire was profiled, and TCRdb retains in-frame clones only, with some absent. The table has about 7,400 clones, almost 70% seen once. Intraepithelial and lamina propria lymphocytes were released after the graft tissue was processed. The sequencing here drew on ileum tissue, taken around 460 days after transplant. These receptor sequences come from a human patient who received an intestinal transplant, so some T cells may come from the graft donor.

The rearrangement uses TRBV18 and TRBJ2-7; 8 bases are a match to TRBD2. Looked up from germline, CDR1 is KGHSH and CDR2 is LQKENI. V lost 3 bases to trimming and J lost 4 bases; unmatched junction nucleotides: 8. CDR3 length equals 15 residues. DNA for the CDR3: TGTGCCAGCTCACCGTTGAGTAGCGGGGCGTACGAGCAGTACTTC. It codes for CASSPLSSGAYEQYF.

This clone occurred a few times. V is TRBV2 and J is TRBJ1-6, with D maybe TRBD1 (5 bases). Germline lookup yields CDR1 SNHLY and CDR2 FYNNEI. The CDR3 is made up of 14 amino acids. V lost 1 base and J lost 11, with 12 bases in between. The CDR3: CASSEEGRGPPLHF. Written as DNA, the CDR3 is TGTGCCAGCAGTGAAGAGGGGCGCGGGCCACCCCTCCACTTT.

The chain uses TRBV5-1 and TRBJ1-4; D might be TRBD1 (6 bases). V was clipped by 4 bases and J by 7 bases, with 14 bases between them. The CDR3 length is 14 residues. In germline, CDR1 is SGHRS, CDR2 YFSETQ. The CDR3 loop is CASSNGGRIEKLFF. CDR3 DNA: TGCGCCAGCAGCAACGGGGGGCGAATTGAAAAACTGTTTTTT.

The rearrangement uses TRBV27 and TRBJ2-1; D perhaps matches TRBD2 (6 bases). The V end lost 0 bases, the J end lost 10 bases, and 10 bases lay between the germline ends. This CDR3 region has 13 residues. Germline values: CDR1 MNHEY, CDR2 SMNVEV (reference sequence). CDR3 DNA sequence: TGTGCCAGCAGTTTATCGGGACTGTACGAGCAGTTCTTC. This sequence encodes CASSLSGLYEQFF.

This rearrangement joins TRBV6-1 to TRBJ2-7, with TRBD2 matching over 10 bases. The CDR3 contains 15 residues. Trimming at V came to 1 base and at J to 0 bases, leaving 0 bases not matched to a gene. Germline lookup yields CDR1 MNHNS and CDR2 SASEGT. CDR3: CASSEGTSGSYEQYF. CDR3 nucleotides: TGTGCCAGCAGTGAAGGGACTAGCGGCTCCTACGAGCAGTACTTC.

The table lists this clone with a count of one. The gene calls are TRBV11-1 and TRBJ1-6, with D uncertain. Germline CDR1 SGHAT, CDR2 FQDESV (reference sequence). CDR3 length: 14 residues. Trimming pared 5 bases from V and 6 bases from J, leaving 11 bases between. CDR3 loop: CASSQLPANSPLHF. The CDR3 nucleotides are TGTGCCAGCAGCCAACTCCCGGCTAATTCACCCCTCCACTTT.

The chain is built from TRBV7-3 and TRBJ2-1; 11 bases fit TRBD2. Germline CDR1 is SGHTA and CDR2 is FQGTGA. V trimming: 5 bases; J trimming: 3 bases; junction bases outside the gene matches: 3. The CDR3 runs 15 residues. The CDR3 coding sequence is TGTGCCAGCAGCCCTACTAGCGGGGGCTACAATGAGCAGTTCTTC. Amino acid sequence: CASSPTSGGYNEQFF.

Relative to its sample, this clone is medium-sized. The J gene is TRBJ2-7, the V gene TRBV6-1; D ambiguous. V was trimmed by 2 bases and J by 4 bases, leaving 9 bases between them. The CDR3 has 13 residues. Germline loops: CDR1 MNHNS, CDR2 SASEGT. The CDR3 bases are TGTGCCAGCAGTGAACCCATAAGATACGAGCAGTACTTC. Translated, it gives CASSEPIRYEQYF.

This sequence joins TRBV19 and TRBJ2-3, with D perhaps TRBD2 (5 bases). Germline lookup yields CDR1 LNHDA and CDR2 SQIVND (reference sequence). Trimming removed 3 bases at V and 6 bases at J, with 13 bases between. CDR3 length equals 14 residues. CDR3 nucleotides: TGTGCCAGTAGTATCGGGAACGCTCGGGATACGCAGTATTTT. This gives the protein CASSIGNARDTQYF.

This clone has only a few counts. The chain employs TRBV9 and TRBJ1-1, with no clear D. Germline V gene sequence: CDR1 SGDLS, CDR2 YYNGEE. This CDR3 has 14 amino acids. Trimming removed 0 bases at V and 1 base at J, with 7 bases between. CDR3 nucleotide sequence: TGTGCCAGCAGCGTAGCTCCAGCGAACACTGAAGCTTTCTTT. This gives the protein CASSVAPANTEAFF.

This chain joins TRBV7-6 and TRBJ2-5; either TRBD1 or TRBD2 may supply D (5 bases each). Trimming took 8 bases from V and 0 from J, leaving 10 bases between them. Germline V gene sequence: CDR1 SGHVS, CDR2 FNYEAQ. This CDR3 is 13 amino acids long. The CDR3 reads CASRWGNQETQYF. The CDR3 DNA is TGTGCCAGCCGCTGGGGGAACCAAGAGACCCAGTACTTC.

This clone was found a few times. The chain is built from TRBV1 and TRBJ2-3; TRBD2 is the table's D call, not checked against the DNA. TRBV1 is a recognized pseudogene. The CDR3 has 19 amino acids. CDR3 in amino acids: CTSSQDPAGTSGGTDTQYF. For the CDR3, the DNA is TGCACCAGCAGCCAAGATCCAGCCGGGACTAGCGGGGGAACAGATACGCAGTATTTT.

The chain employs TRBV27 and TRBJ2-3, with D hard to call. The CDR3 covers 13 residues. The V gene lost 1 base and the J gene lost 4 bases, with 6 bases spanning the gap. Germline CDR1 and CDR2: MNHEY and SMNVEV (reference sequence). CDR3 residues: CASSLLFADTQYF. The CDR3 DNA reads as TGTGCCAGCAGTTTATTGTTCGCAGATACGCAGTATTTT.

The gene calls are TRBV2 and TRBJ2-1, with a weak D call TRBD2 (6 bases). This CDR3 spans 15 amino acids. Germline values: CDR1 SNHLY, CDR2 FYNNEI. V gave up 0 bases and J gave up 7 bases, with 13 bases separating them. The CDR3 coding sequence is TGTGCCAGCAGTGAAGCCACGGGGAGGTGGAATGAGCAGTTCTTC. The encoded protein is CASSEATGRWNEQFF.

This chain uses TRBV30 with TRBJ1-1, with D unresolved. V lost 7 bases, J lost 1 base, and 13 bases lay in between. The germline gives CDR1 GTSNPN, CDR2 SVGIG (reference sequence). This CDR3 region has 13 residues. DNA for the CDR3: TGTGCCTACATCCCCACCCGGAACACTGAAGCTTTCTTT. Translation gives CAYIPTRNTEAFF.

This clone turned up a few times. V usage is TRBV6-1 and J usage is TRBJ1-6, with D possibly TRBD1 on 6 matching bases. V lost 10 bases and J 7 bases, leaving 17 bases between the germline ends. Germline CDR1 is MNHNS and CDR2 is SASEGT. This CDR3 has 14 residues. CDR3 loop: CATVEGGYNSPLHF. The CDR3 DNA sequence: TGTGCCACCGTAGAAGGGGGTTACAATTCACCCCTCCACTTT.

The genes are TRBV10-3 and TRBJ2-1, with no clear D. CDR3 size: 12 residues. Between the trimmed V and J ends, which lost 3 bases and 9 bases, there was a span of 9 bases. Germline CDR1 and CDR2: ENHRY and SYGVKD. Here the CDR3 reads CAISDAWGEQFF. The DNA for the CDR3 is TGTGCCATCAGTGATGCGTGGGGTGAGCAGTTCTTC.

The V call is TRBV18, the J call TRBJ2-5; D is undetermined. V was pared by 2 bases and J by 5 bases, with 9 bases between. The germline V gene has CDR1 KGHSH and CDR2 LQKENI. The CDR3 has 13 residues. The CDR3 DNA follows: TGTGCCAGCTCACCAGCCGGAAGGGAGACCCAGTACTTC. Its translation is CASSPAGRETQYF. The complete variable domain, with remaining parts taken from reference TRBV18 and TRBJ2-5, reads NAGVMQNPRHLVRRRGQEARLRCSPMKGHSHVYWYRQLPEEGLKFMVYLQKENIIDESGMPKERFSAEFPKEGPSILRIQQVVRGDSAAYFCASSPAGRETQYFGPGTRLLVL.

This chain uses TRBV6-1 with TRBJ1-4, with TRBD1 identical over 8 bases. Germline-derived CDR1 and CDR2 are MNHNS and SASEGT. This CDR3 has 14 amino acids. Unmatched junction bases numbered 11, after V lost 7 bases and J lost 10 bases. The CDR3 reads CASTVTGGGGKLFF. The CDR3, as DNA: TGTGCCAGCACCGTAACAGGGGGAGGTGGAAAACTGTTTTTT.

This chain connects TRBV10-2 to TRBJ1-5, with TRBD1 as a possible D gene (5 bases). This CDR3 is built from 14 residues. CDR1 and CDR2 from the germline V gene are WSHSY and SAAADI. Trimming left V 10 bases short and J 4 bases short, with 17 bases between. The CDR3 sequence is CATMRGVGNQPQHF. CDR3 DNA: TGCGCCACTATGAGAGGGGTGGGGAATCAGCCCCAGCATTTT.

A remark on this clone: One end of the junction is discordant with germline, which a read error may explain. The V call is TRBV9, the J call TRBJ2-7, with D tentatively TRBD2 (6 bases). The germline gives CDR1 SGDLS, CDR2 YYNGEE. The CDR3 runs 8 residues. The CDR3 reads CASSTREF. DNA of the CDR3: TGTGCCAGCAGCACACGGGAGTTC.

The V call is TRBV28, the J call TRBJ2-7, with D perhaps TRBD1 or TRBD2 (7 bases each). Trimming took off 5 bases at V and 2 bases at J, with 25 bases between the two ends. The CDR3 sequence is 18 residues long. Germline V lookup: CDR1 MDHEN, CDR2 SYDVKM. The CDR3 nucleotides read TGTGCCAGCAGTCAATCCCGGGACCCCAGGGGGGGCACCTACGAGCAGTACGTC. This translates into CASSQSRDPRGGTYEQYV.

V is TRBV11-2 and J is TRBJ1-5; D is unclear. CDR3 length equals 11 residues. CDR1 and CDR2 (germline): SGHAT, FQNNGV. V was cut by 9 bases and J by 3 bases, with 6 bases left in between. Here the CDR3 reads CARDDNQPQHF. The CDR3 DNA follows: TGTGCCAGAGACGACAATCAGCCCCAGCATTTT.

This clone appeared a few times. In DNA form, the CDR3 reads TGCAGCGCCTTCGTCCAGGGATATAATGAAAAACTGTTTTTT. Translation: CSAFVQGYNEKLFF. The rearrangement uses TRBV29-1 and TRBJ1-4; D is possibly TRBD1 (5 bases). This CDR3 contains 14 residues. Germline CDR1 SQVTM, CDR2 ANQGSEA. The V gene lost 7 bases and the J gene lost 4 bases, with 16 bases spanning the gap.

This clone was counted between two and nine times. Other DNA sequences in the sample encode the same CDR3. This chain joins TRBV7-2 and TRBJ2-5; D is possibly TRBD2 (6 bases). CDR1 and CDR2 (germline): SGHTA, FQGNSA. V lost 3 bases to trimming and J lost 1 base, with 9 bases between them. The CDR3 sequence is 14 residues long. The CDR3: CASSFGGPQETQYF. The DNA for the CDR3 is TGTGCCAGCAGCTTCGGGGGACCCCAAGAGACCCAGTACTTC.

V usage is TRBV4-3 and J usage is TRBJ1-5, with 9 bases lining up with TRBD1. The CDR3 runs 16 residues. Germline V lookup: CDR1 LGHNA, CDR2 YSLEER. V dropped 0 bases and J dropped 9; count of bases not matched to a gene: 9. CDR3 sequence: CASSQDGDRAILPQHF. DNA of the CDR3: TGCGCCAGCAGCCAAGATGGGGACAGGGCGATTTTGCCCCAGCATTTT.